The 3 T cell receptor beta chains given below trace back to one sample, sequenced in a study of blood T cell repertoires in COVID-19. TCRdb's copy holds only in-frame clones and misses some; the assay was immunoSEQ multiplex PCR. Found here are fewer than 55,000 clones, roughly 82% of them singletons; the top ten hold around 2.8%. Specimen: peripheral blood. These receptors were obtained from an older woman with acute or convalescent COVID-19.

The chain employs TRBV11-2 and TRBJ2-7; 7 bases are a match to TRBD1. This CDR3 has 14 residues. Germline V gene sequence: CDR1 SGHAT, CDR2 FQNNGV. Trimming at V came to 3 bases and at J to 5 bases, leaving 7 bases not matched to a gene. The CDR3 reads CASSFSTTGNEQYF. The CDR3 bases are TGTGCCAGCAGCTTTTCTACGACAGGGAACGAGCAGTACTTC.

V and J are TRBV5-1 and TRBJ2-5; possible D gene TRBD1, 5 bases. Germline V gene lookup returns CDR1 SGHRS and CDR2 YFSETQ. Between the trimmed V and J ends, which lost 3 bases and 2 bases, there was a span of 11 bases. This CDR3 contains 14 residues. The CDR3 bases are TGCGCCAGCAGCTCGACAGTGACACAAGAGACCCAGTACTTC. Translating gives CASSSTVTQETQYF. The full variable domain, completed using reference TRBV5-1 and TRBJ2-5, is KAGVTQTPRYLIKTRGQQVTLSCSPISGHRSVSWYQQTPGQGLQFLFEYFSETQRNKGNFPGRFSGRQFSNSRSEMNVSTLELGDSALYLCASSSTVTQETQYFGPGTRLLVL.

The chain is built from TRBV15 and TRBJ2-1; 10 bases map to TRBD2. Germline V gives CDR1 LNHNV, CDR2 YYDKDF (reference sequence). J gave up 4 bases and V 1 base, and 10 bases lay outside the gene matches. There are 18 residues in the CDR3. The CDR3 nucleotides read TGTGCCACCAGCAGAGTCTTGGTAGCGGGGGGCCGTTACAATGAGCAGTTCTTC. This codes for CATSRVLVAGGRYNEQFF.